These 26 T cell receptor beta chains share one sample of origin, sequenced in a study of shared clonotypes between healthy human individuals. Only in-frame clones appear in the TCRdb table, and some are missing; sequencing was by immunoSEQ multiplex PCR. Of more than 2 million clones in the sample, around 95% were seen once. The sample was naive CD4+ T cells sorted from blood. Described subset: CD45RA+ positively selected. Receptors originate from a man aged 18 to 30 in good health.

J is TRBJ2-1 and V is TRBV5-1, with 8 bases fitting TRBD1. This CDR3 contains 15 residues. Germline lookup yields CDR1 SGHRS and CDR2 YFSETQ. V dropped 0 bases and J dropped 4; count of bases not matched to a gene: 3. This CDR3 is CASSLGGQEYNEQFF. The CDR3 nucleotides are TGCGCCAGCAGCTTGGGGGGACAGGAATACAATGAGCAGTTCTTC.

The chain combines TRBV10-3 with TRBJ1-5; TRBD1 matches at 9 bases. Germline CDR1 and CDR2: ENHRY and SYGVKD. Trimming removed 0 bases from V and 5 bases from J; junction bases left unmatched: 8. This CDR3 contains 17 residues. The CDR3 loop reads CAISESVLGQGYQPQHF. The CDR3 DNA is TGTGCCATCAGTGAGTCGGTCCTCGGACAGGGGTATCAGCCCCAGCATTTT.

This clone was counted once. The gene calls are TRBV7-8 and TRBJ2-2; maybe TRBD1 (5 bases). V shed 5 bases and J shed 6 bases, with 16 bases lying between them. CDR3 length: 15 residues. The germline gives CDR1 SGHVS, CDR2 FQNEAQ. CDR3 amino acids: CASSIGALPAGELFF. DNA for the CDR3: TGTGCCAGCAGCATAGGGGCCCTCCCCGCCGGGGAGCTGTTTTTT.

This clone has just one count. The chain employs TRBV6-1 and TRBJ1-1; 10 nucleotides match TRBD1. This CDR3 region has 15 residues. Germline lookup yields CDR1 MNHNS and CDR2 SASEGT. V trimming: 5 bases; J trimming: 4 bases; junction bases outside the gene matches: 7. In nucleotides, the CDR3 is TGTGCCAGCAGTCTCAGCCGACAGGGGGCCACTGAAGCTTTCTTT. Its translation is CASSLSRQGATEAFF.

The chain uses TRBV30 and TRBJ2-3, with 9 positions matching TRBD2. J was trimmed by 2 bases and V by 3 bases; bases with no gene match: 6. The CDR3 has 15 residues. Germline assignment: CDR1 GTSNPN and CDR2 SVGIG (reference sequence). In nucleotides, the CDR3 is TGTGCCTGGAGAAAACTAGCGGGTAACACAGATACGCAGTATTTT. Translated, it gives CAWRKLAGNTDTQYF.

This clone occurred once. The sample has other DNA sequences that encode this CDR3 too. V usage is TRBV29-1 and J usage is TRBJ1-1; D uncertain. CDR1 SQVTM and CDR2 ANQGSEA come from the germline V gene. Trimming stripped 1 base from V and 0 bases from J, with 6 bases between. The CDR3 covers 13 residues. The CDR3 nucleotides read TGCAGCGTTGAAGGCAGATTGAACACTGAAGCTTTCTTT. Translating gives CSVEGRLNTEAFF.

Note on this clone: This may stem from a read error, because a much larger clone lies one nucleotide away. The chain recombines TRBV5-1 with TRBJ2-7; no reliable D call. The CDR3 loop spans 15 amino acids. The germline CDR1 and CDR2 sequences are SGHRS and YFSETQ. Between the trimmed V and J ends, which lost 4 bases and 9 bases, there was a span of 23 bases. The CDR3 DNA sequence: TGCGCCAGCAGCCCGACCCCCTCGAGAGGCGGCGGGCAGTACTTC. It specifies CASSPTPSRGGGQYF.

The chain joins TRBV20-1 to TRBJ1-4; TRBD1 might be the D (6 bases). Germline lookup yields CDR1 DFQATT and CDR2 SNEGSKA (reference sequence). The CDR3 is made up of 11 amino acids. V was shortened by 6 bases and J by 5 bases, with 7 bases between the two germline ends. The CDR3, as DNA: TGCAGTGCCCAGGGGAATGAAAAACTGTTTTTT. It is translated as CSAQGNEKLFF.

V gene TRBV5-6 combines with J gene TRBJ2-7; TRBD1 agrees at 7 bases. V was pared by 0 bases and J by 2 bases, with 5 bases of the junction left unmatched. The CDR3 has 15 amino acids. Germline V gene data show CDR1 as SGHDT and CDR2 as YYEEEE. The CDR3 loop reads CASSLVQGTPYEQYF. The CDR3 DNA follows: TGTGCCAGCAGCTTGGTACAGGGGACACCCTACGAGCAGTACTTC.

Points on this clone: The sample has other DNA sequences that encode this CDR3 too. The J gene is TRBJ1-1, the V gene TRBV18; D gene ambiguous. V gave up 2 bases and J gave up 0 bases, with 10 bases separating them. CDR3 length equals 15 residues. CDR1 and CDR2 from the germline V gene are KGHSH and LQKENI. CDR3: CASSPSRALNTEAFF. The CDR3 nucleotides are TGTGCCAGCTCACCATCACGGGCCCTGAACACTGAAGCTTTCTTT.

The chain recombines TRBV28 with TRBJ2-5, with 7 bases that match TRBD2. There are 13 residues in the CDR3. Germline lookup yields CDR1 MDHEN and CDR2 SYDVKM. V trimming: 2 bases; J trimming: 6 bases; junction bases outside the gene matches: 3. In nucleotides, the CDR3 is TGTGCCAGCAGTTTAGCGGGGGAGAAGACCCAGTACTTC. Translation gives CASSLAGEKTQYF.

The count of this clone is one. The chain recombines TRBV29-1 with TRBJ1-5; the D gene is possibly TRBD1 (5 bases). V lost 5 bases to trimming and J lost 2 bases, with 13 bases between them. The CDR3 consists of 14 residues. CDR1 SQVTM and CDR2 ANQGSEA come from the germline V gene. CDR3 amino acids: CSVSQGGGNQPQHF. For the CDR3, the DNA is TGCAGCGTTTCTCAGGGTGGAGGCAATCAGCCCCAGCATTTT.

The chain uses TRBV5-4 and TRBJ2-4, with 7 bases that match TRBD1. The ends lost 4 bases at V and 7 bases at J; junction bases unmatched: 11. Germline V gene data show CDR1 as SGHNT and CDR2 as YYREEE (reference sequence). This CDR3 is built from 15 residues. CDR3 bases: TGTGCCAGCAGCCGCGGCCCGGGACAGACCAACATTCAGTACTTC. It encodes CASSRGPGQTNIQYF.

The chain recombines TRBV5-5 with TRBJ2-7; TRBD1 might be the D (6 bases). The length of the CDR3 is 13 residues. The germline CDR1 and CDR2 sequences are SGHKS and YYEKEE (reference sequence). The V end lost 4 bases, the J end lost 6 bases, and 14 bases lay between the germline ends. CDR3 amino acids: CASSVTGMGEQYF. The CDR3 DNA reads as TGTGCCAGCAGCGTTACAGGGATGGGCGAGCAGTACTTC. The full variable domain, completed using reference TRBV5-5 and TRBJ2-7, is DAGVTQSPTHLIKTRGQQVTLRCSPISGHKSVSWYQQVLGQGPQFIFQYYEKEERGRGNFPDRFSARQFPNYSSELNVNALLLGDSALYLCASSVTGMGEQYFGPGTRLTVT.

The rearrangement links TRBV6-1 to TRBJ1-4; D gene unclear. Between the trimmed V and J ends, which lost 6 bases and 8 bases, there was a span of 19 bases. The CDR3 loop spans 15 amino acids. Per the germline V gene, CDR1 is MNHNS and CDR2 is SASEGT. The CDR3 DNA is TGTGCCAGCAGGGGAGTGGGCACCTCGGAAGAAAAACTGTTTTTT. Translating it yields CASRGVGTSEEKLFF.

This clone appeared a single time. The CDR3 loop reads CAWSVTQGTEAFF. CDR3 bases: TGTGCCTGGAGTGTTACACAGGGAACTGAAGCTTTCTTT. V is TRBV30 and J is TRBJ1-1; maybe TRBD1 (6 bases). V lost 0 bases, J lost 5 bases, and 10 bases lay in between. Germline V gene data show CDR1 as GTSNPN and CDR2 as SVGIG (reference sequence). The CDR3 is made up of 13 amino acids.

This chain joins TRBV2 and TRBJ1-1; D remains ambiguous. The CDR3 spans 15 residues. CDR1 SNHLY and CDR2 FYNNEI come from the germline V gene. With 3 bases removed from V and 6 bases from J, the gap between germline ends came to 17 bases. The CDR3 region has the DNA TGTGCCAGCAGTGAGGTATCAGGAGGGAGATCTGAAGCTTTCTTT. Protein: CASSEVSGGRSEAFF.

For this clone: Other DNA sequences in this specimen translate into the identical CDR3. The chain uses TRBV7-2 and TRBJ1-3, with TRBD1 matching 7 bases. The CDR3 has 15 amino acids. Losses at the gene ends were 0 bases for V and 3 bases for J; bases not matched to a gene: 2. Germline V CDR1 and CDR2: SGHTA, FQGNSA. The CDR3 bases are TGTGCCAGCAGCTTAGCGCGGGACAGTGGAAACACCATATATTTT. It yields the protein CASSLARDSGNTIYF.

V is TRBV5-4 and J is TRBJ2-3, with 11 positions matching TRBD2. The trim removed 3 bases at V and 1 base at J, leaving 1 base unmatched. From germline, CDR1 is SGHNT and CDR2 YYREEE (reference sequence). The CDR3 extends over 15 amino acids. The CDR3 loop is CASSSGLAGTDTQYF. CDR3 sequence (DNA): TGTGCCAGCAGCTCGGGACTAGCGGGCACAGATACGCAGTATTTT.

The rearrangement uses TRBV27 and TRBJ1-2; D is possibly TRBD1 (5 bases). The CDR3 length is 12 residues. The V and J ends lost 9 bases and 4 bases respectively, with 12 bases between them. Germline V gene data show CDR1 as MNHEY and CDR2 as SMNVEV (reference sequence). CDR3: CARPGPSYGYTF. The CDR3 DNA reads TGTGCCAGGCCGGGACCTTCCTATGGCTACACCTTC.

This clone appeared once. The chain is built from TRBV18 and TRBJ1-1, with D unclear. With 3 bases removed from V and 1 base from J, the gap between germline ends came to 12 bases. This CDR3 has 15 amino acids. Germline CDR1 and CDR2: KGHSH and LQKENI. CDR3 residues: CASSPAAGWNTEAFF. The CDR3 bases are TGTGCCAGCTCACCCGCGGCCGGGTGGAACACTGAAGCTTTCTTT.

In nucleotides, the CDR3 is TGTGCCAGCAGTTACGGGAGGGGGTTGAACACTGAAGCTTTCTTT. Translated: CASSYGRGLNTEAFF. The rearrangement links TRBV6-5 to TRBJ1-1; D perhaps matches TRBD1 (6 bases). Germline loops: CDR1 MNHEY, CDR2 SVGAGI. V was pared by 2 bases and J by 0 bases, with 10 bases between. The CDR3 totals 15 residues.

DNA of the CDR3: TGTGCCAGCAGTTCGACAGGTCAGGGGGAGCTGTTTTTT. This encodes CASSSTGQGELFF. The chain couples TRBV6-4 to TRBJ2-2; D might be TRBD1 (6 bases). Germline V gives CDR1 MRHNA, CDR2 SNTAGT. This CDR3 spans 13 amino acids. The germline V and J ends were trimmed by 5 bases and 8 bases, with 12 bases remaining between them.

The chain carries TRBV2 and TRBJ2-3; D is possibly TRBD1 or TRBD2 (5 bases each). The V gene's germline CDR1 is SNHLY and CDR2 FYNNEI. The V end lost 4 bases, the J end lost 2 bases, and 7 bases lay between the germline ends. CDR3 length: 13 amino acids. The CDR3 nucleotides are TGTGCCAGCAGTGGAGGGACCACAGATACGCAGTATTTT. This codes for CASSGGTTDTQYF.

With regard to this clone: The sample holds other DNA sequences that translate to the same CDR3. V and J are TRBV7-2 and TRBJ2-2; D remains unclear. The CDR3 extends over 13 amino acids. The germline V and J ends were trimmed by 5 bases and 6 bases, with 10 bases remaining between them. Per germline, CDR1 SGHTA and CDR2 FQGNSA. CDR3 sequence: CASSLSLSGELFF. The CDR3 DNA reads as TGTGCCAGCAGCCTCTCGCTTTCCGGGGAGCTGTTTTTT.

This chain connects TRBV5-1 to TRBJ2-2; 9 bases map to TRBD1. The germline gives CDR1 SGHRS, CDR2 YFSETQ. The length of the CDR3 is 16 residues. Trimming took 4 bases from V and 2 from J; bases not matched to a gene: 6. CDR3 residues: CASSPPGQGNTGELFF. CDR3 DNA sequence: TGCGCCAGCAGCCCACCGGGACAGGGAAACACCGGGGAGCTGTTTTTT. Full variable domain (outside the CDR3, taken from reference TRBV5-1 and TRBJ2-2): KAGVTQTPRYLIKTRGQQVTLSCSPISGHRSVSWYQQTPGQGLQFLFEYFSETQRNKGNFPGRFSGRQFSNSRSEMNVSTLELGDSALYLCASSPPGQGNTGELFFGEGSRLTVL.